Listed here are 15 T cell receptor beta chains from one sample, sequenced in a study of blood T cell repertoires in COVID-19 (dated by TCRdb to about 2020). Receptor amplification or capture employed the immunoSEQ multiplex PCR assay. Held by TCRdb, this immuneACCESS table contains in-frame sequences only and omits some clones. Under half of the omission traces to an unresolved V gene where checked; the cause of the rest is unknown. The sample data list tens of thousands of clones, and over 75% of these were observed just once. About 3.9% of the sample is in the top ten clones. The sample taken for sequencing was peripheral blood. These receptors all stem from a woman aged 55-70 years with acute or convalescent COVID-19.

CDR3 sequence: CASSREGLNTEAFF. CDR3 bases: TGTGCCAGTAGTAGGGAGGGCCTTAACACTGAAGCTTTCTTT. The chain carries TRBV19 and TRBJ1-1; D not resolved. The germline CDR1 and CDR2 sequences are LNHDA and SQIVND (reference sequence). The CDR3 consists of 14 residues. V was pared by 4 bases and J by 2 bases, with 11 bases between.

The rearrangement uses TRBV19 and TRBJ2-1; perhaps TRBD2 as D (5 bases). CDR1 and CDR2 from the germline V gene are LNHDA and SQIVND (reference sequence). V shed 3 bases and J shed 8 bases, with 14 bases lying between them. This CDR3 is 14 amino acids long. The DNA for the CDR3 is TGTGCCAGTAGTATGTACAGCGGTGGCTATGAGCAGTTCTTC. Translating it yields CASSMYSGGYEQFF.

V gene TRBV6-5 combines with J gene TRBJ2-7; D is uncertain. Per germline, CDR1 MNHEY and CDR2 SVGAGI. Deletions cut 3 bases from V and 0 bases from J, with 12 bases between. The CDR3 has 15 residues. The DNA for the CDR3 is TGTGCCAGCAGTTATAGTGGAGCGAGCTCCTACGAGCAGTACTTC. Translated, it gives CASSYSGASSYEQYF.

The gene calls are TRBV4-1 and TRBJ2-3; 7 bases match TRBD2. This CDR3 has 15 amino acids. Germline V gene lookup returns CDR1 MGHRA and CDR2 YSYEKL. The ends lost 1 base at V and 8 bases at J; junction bases unmatched: 9. For the CDR3, the DNA is TGCGCCAGCAGCCAAGCCGGACTAGTTCTTTCTACGCAGTATTTT. Translation: CASSQAGLVLSTQYF.

The chain links TRBV6-5 to TRBJ2-7; D remains unclear. In germline, CDR1 is MNHEY, CDR2 SVGAGI. CDR3 size: 13 residues. Trimming stripped 7 bases from V and 2 bases from J, with 12 bases between. The CDR3, as DNA: TGTGCCAGCAATGGCAGATCGACCTACGAGCAGTACTTC. Residues: CASNGRSTYEQYF.

In its sample, this clone was seen a few times. The chain is built from TRBV3-1 (or the pseudogene TRBV3-2) and TRBJ2-6, with D possibly matching TRBD1 (5 bases). CDR1 LGHDT and CDR2 YNNKEL come from the germline V gene (reference sequence). V was clipped by 0 bases and J by 4 bases, with 22 bases between them. There are 20 residues in the CDR3. The CDR3 region has the DNA TGTGCCAGCAGCCAAGAGATACAGGACCGGCTTCGGTGGGGGGCCAACGTCCTGACTTTC. As protein: CASSQEIQDRLRWGANVLTF.

The V and J genes are TRBV4-2 and TRBJ2-1; 14 bases agree with TRBD2. The V and J ends lost 0 bases and 7 bases, in that order; junction bases with no gene match: 5. The CDR3 consists of 17 residues. Per germline, CDR1 LGHNA and CDR2 YNFKEQ. CDR3 protein: CASSQDPGLAGDNEQFF. The CDR3, as DNA: TGTGCCAGCAGCCAAGATCCGGGACTAGCGGGAGATAATGAGCAGTTCTTC.

The rearrangement links TRBV11-2 to TRBJ2-1; 15 nucleotides align to TRBD2. Germline V gene lookup returns CDR1 SGHAT and CDR2 FQNNGV. The CDR3 runs to 19 residues. The junction had 13 bases not matched to a gene; V was cut back by 1 base and J by 9 bases. The CDR3 DNA reads TGTGCCAGCAGCTTAGGTTCCAGGACTAGCGGGAGGGGGAAGGGTGAGCAGTTCTTC. This sequence encodes CASSLGSRTSGRGKGEQFF.

The rearrangement uses TRBV5-1 and TRBJ1-1; TRBD1 matches at 7 bases. V lost 3 bases, J lost 1 base, and 3 bases stayed unmatched. Germline V gives CDR1 SGHRS, CDR2 YFSETQ. The CDR3 length is 14 residues. The CDR3 loop is CASSYRDRNTEAFF. CDR3 nucleotides: TGCGCCAGCAGCTACCGGGACAGGAACACTGAAGCTTTCTTT.

This chain uses TRBV6-6 with TRBJ1-1; D unclear. V was trimmed by 5 bases and J by 2 bases, leaving 12 bases between them. The CDR3 spans 14 residues. Germline V CDR1 and CDR2: MNHNY, SVGAGI (reference sequence). CDR3 nucleotides: TGTGCCAGCAGTAACCCTCACGGTAACACTGAAGCTTTCTTT. Protein sequence: CASSNPHGNTEAFF.

The rearrangement uses TRBV11-2 and TRBJ2-6, with a weak D call TRBD2 (6 bases). This CDR3 spans 16 amino acids. Trimming took 3 bases from V and 1 from J, leaving 10 bases between them. Germline loops: CDR1 SGHAT, CDR2 FQNNGV. The CDR3 DNA reads as TGTGCCAGCAGCTTGGTGCGGGGTTCTGGGGCCAACGTCCTGACTTTC. Amino acid sequence: CASSLVRGSGANVLTF.

As to this clone: One junction end disagrees with the germline gene, perhaps due to a read error. This sequence joins TRBV15 and TRBJ1-4; D is possibly TRBD1 (6 bases). This CDR3 region has 17 residues. Germline V gene data show CDR1 as LNHNV and CDR2 as YYDKDF (reference sequence). DNA for the CDR3: TGTGCCACCAGCAGCAGTATTGTTGGGACAACGAATGAAAAACTGTTTTTT. It is translated as CATSSSIVGTTNEKLFF.

V gene TRBV5-1 combines with J gene TRBJ2-3; 8 bases map to TRBD2. V shed 5 bases and J 3 bases; nucleotides not matched to a gene: 11. The CDR3 consists of 16 residues. Germline lookup yields CDR1 SGHRS and CDR2 YFSETQ. This CDR3 is CASRYELAVKTDTQYF. In DNA, the CDR3 is TGCGCCAGCAGATATGAACTAGCGGTTAAGACAGATACGCAGTATTTT.

This rearrangement joins TRBV2 to TRBJ1-1; D unclear. Germline V gene sequence: CDR1 SNHLY, CDR2 FYNNEI. Trimming took off 6 bases at V and 5 bases at J, with 13 bases between the two ends. The CDR3 loop spans 13 amino acids. The CDR3 coding sequence is TGTGCCAGCAGCAACATCGGGGTAACTGAAGCTTTCTTT. Translated, it gives CASSNIGVTEAFF.

The chain uses TRBV30 and TRBJ1-2, with a weak D call TRBD1 (5 bases). The CDR3 runs to 14 residues. In germline, CDR1 is GTSNPN, CDR2 SVGIG (reference sequence). V was clipped by 0 bases and J by 3 bases, with 11 bases between them. CDR3 residues: CAWSVQQGYYGYTF. CDR3 coding DNA: TGTGCCTGGAGTGTACAGCAGGGTTACTATGGCTACACCTTC.